This passage covers 20 T cell receptor beta chains from one sample sequenced in a study of T cells in tumors after PD-1 blockade. The data were produced by immunoSEQ multiplex PCR, yet TCRdb's version contains in-frame clones alone and is incomplete. The sample holds 5,000 or so clones; about 72% are singletons and the top ten take about 33%. This sample comprised tumor tissue, obtained before anti-PD-1 treatment. Receptors were obtained from a human donor with cutaneous squamous cell carcinoma.

The rearrangement links TRBV7-9 to TRBJ1-1; 9 nucleotides line up with TRBD1. V dropped 5 bases and J dropped 4; count of bases not matched to a gene: 8. Germline CDR1 and CDR2: SEHNR and FQNEAQ (reference sequence). The CDR3 has 15 residues. CDR3 in amino acids: CASSGTGGGGTEAFF. The CDR3 DNA follows: TGTGCCAGCAGCGGAACAGGGGGCGGGGGCACTGAAGCTTTCTTT.

The chain employs TRBV19 and TRBJ2-2, with TRBD2 identical over 7 bases. V lost 3 bases and J lost 1; bases outside the gene matches: 5. Germline CDR1 LNHDA, CDR2 SQIVND (reference sequence). The CDR3 loop spans 16 amino acids. In DNA form, the CDR3 reads TGTGCCAGTAGTATGCTGGCGGGGGTGAACACCGGGGAGCTGTTTTTT. Its translation is CASSMLAGVNTGELFF. Full variable domain (outside the CDR3, taken from reference TRBV19 and TRBJ2-2): DGGITQSPKYLFRKEGQNVTLSCEQNLNHDAMYWYRQDPGQGLRLIYYSQIVNDFQKGDIAEGYSVSREKKESFPLTVTSAQKNPTAFYLCASSMLAGVNTGELFFGEGSRLTVL.

The chain combines TRBV2 with TRBJ1-2, with D possibly being TRBD1 (6 bases). The CDR3 loop spans 18 amino acids. The germline V gene has CDR1 SNHLY and CDR2 FYNNEI. Trimming stripped 7 bases from V and 4 bases from J, with 28 bases between. Written as DNA, the CDR3 is TGTGCCAGCAACCTGGAAGATCGGATGGCAGGGGAGGGCTATGGCTACACCTTC. Its protein product is CASNLEDRMAGEGYGYTF.

This clone showed up just a few times. The V call is TRBV18, the J call TRBJ1-1; no definite D call. Germline assignment: CDR1 KGHSH and CDR2 LQKENI. The V end was cut by 3 bases, the J end by 3 bases, with 8 bases between. The CDR3 has 13 residues. In nucleotides, the CDR3 is TGTGCCAGCTCACCGGACGGGGACACTGAAGCTTTCTTT. Translating it yields CASSPDGDTEAFF.

This chain uses TRBV29-1 with TRBJ2-7; TRBD2 matches at 8 bases. CDR1 SQVTM and CDR2 ANQGSEA come from the germline V gene. Trimming took 4 bases from V and 5 from J; bases not matched to a gene: 4. CDR3 length equals 12 residues. The CDR3 spells CSVGVSGNEQYF. As DNA, the CDR3 is TGCAGCGTTGGGGTTAGCGGGAACGAGCAGTACTTC.

V is TRBV20-1 and J is TRBJ1-1, with no clear D. CDR1 and CDR2 from the germline V gene are DFQATT and SNEGSKA (reference sequence). This CDR3 region has 13 residues. Trimming left V 3 bases short and J 6 bases short, with 14 bases between. The chain's CDR3 is CSASTTSPAEAFF. The CDR3, as DNA: TGCAGTGCTAGTACCACGTCTCCCGCTGAAGCTTTCTTT.

This chain uses TRBV9 with TRBJ2-2; D unresolved. Germline V gene lookup returns CDR1 SGDLS and CDR2 YYNGEE. The V and J ends lost 0 bases and 1 base respectively, with 7 bases between them. The CDR3 consists of 15 residues. CDR3 DNA sequence: TGTGCCAGCAGCGTAGTGGTTGGGAACACCGGGGAGCTGTTTTTT. Translating gives CASSVVVGNTGELFF.

The gene calls are TRBV29-1 and TRBJ2-7; D might be TRBD1 (7 bases). Germline V CDR1 and CDR2: SQVTM, ANQGSEA. This CDR3 is 19 amino acids long. The V end lost 5 bases, the J end lost 1 base, and 30 bases lay between the germline ends. CDR3 in amino acids: CSVLNPQGGDGGGSYEQYF. The CDR3 coding sequence is TGCAGCGTTCTTAACCCCCAGGGGGGAGACGGAGGGGGATCCTACGAGCAGTACTTC.

This chain joins TRBV5-1 and TRBJ2-4, with D unclear. CDR1 is SGHRS, CDR2 YFSETQ, per germline. The ends were cut back, 0 bases at V and 4 bases at J, with 14 bases in the middle. The CDR3 loop spans 16 amino acids. The CDR3 is CASSLEGRSQKNIQYF. The CDR3 nucleotides read TGCGCCAGCAGCTTGGAGGGCCGCAGTCAAAAAAACATTCAGTACTTC.

This clone was seen a few times. The V call is TRBV7-9, the J call TRBJ2-7; TRBD1 is a possible D gene (6 bases). This CDR3 is 13 amino acids long. CDR1 and CDR2 from the germline V gene are SEHNR and FQNEAQ (reference sequence). V dropped 2 bases and J dropped 4 bases, with 9 bases sitting between them. The CDR3 spells CASSLYREYEQYF. The CDR3, as DNA: TGTGCCAGCAGCTTATACAGGGAGTACGAGCAGTACTTC. Filled out from reference TRBV7-9 and TRBJ2-7, the complete variable domain reads DTGVSQNPRHKITKRGQNVTFRCDPISEHNRLYWYRQTLGQGPEFLTYFQNEAQLEKSRLLSDRFSAERPKGSFSTLEIQRTEQGDSAMYLCASSLYREYEQYFGPGTRLTVT.

The CDR3 loop reads CASSRRGSGTDTQYF. CDR3 sequence (DNA): TGCGCCAGCAGCCGCCGGGGTTCGGGCACAGATACGCAGTATTTT. The chain recombines TRBV4-1 with TRBJ2-3, with D maybe TRBD2 (5 bases). Trimming left V 4 bases short and J 1 base short, with 12 bases between. CDR1 MGHRA and CDR2 YSYEKL come from the germline V gene. This CDR3 spans 15 amino acids.

The rearrangement links TRBV15 to TRBJ2-2; tentatively, D is TRBD1 (6 bases). This CDR3 comprises 14 residues. CDR1 and CDR2 from the germline V gene are LNHNV and YYDKDF (reference sequence). V shed 2 bases and J shed 6 bases, with 10 bases lying between them. CDR3 loop: CATSRNRASGELFF. The CDR3 bases are TGTGCCACCAGCAGAAACAGGGCATCCGGGGAGCTGTTTTTT.

The rearrangement joins TRBV24-1 to TRBJ2-3; D is unresolved. There are 11 residues in the CDR3. The V gene lost 7 bases and the J gene lost 5 bases, with 6 bases spanning the gap. CDR1 is KGHDR and CDR2 is SFDVKD in the germline V gene. The CDR3 DNA is TGTGCCACCAGGGCTGGAGATACGCAGTATTTT. Its translation: CATRAGDTQYF.

The rearrangement links TRBV18 to TRBJ1-1; weak D call: TRBD1 (6 bases). Trimming took 6 bases from V and 7 from J, leaving 15 bases between them. The germline gives CDR1 KGHSH, CDR2 LQKENI. The CDR3 length is 13 residues. The CDR3 nucleotides are TGTGCCAGCTCTCCGGACAGCCGGAATGAAGCTTTCTTT. It yields the protein CASSPDSRNEAFF. The full variable domain, rest sourced from reference TRBV18 and TRBJ1-1, is NAGVMQNPRHLVRRRGQEARLRCSPMKGHSHVYWYRQLPEEGLKFMVYLQKENIIDESGMPKERFSAEFPKEGPSILRIQQVVRGDSAAYFCASSPDSRNEAFFGQGTRLTVV.

V gene TRBV5-1 combines with J gene TRBJ2-3; 7 nucleotides agree with TRBD1. Germline lookup yields CDR1 SGHRS and CDR2 YFSETQ. This CDR3 is built from 15 residues. The J segment lost 2 bases and the V segment lost 3 bases, leaving 6 bases of the junction unmatched. CDR3 in amino acids: CASSSGQALTDTQYF. As DNA, the CDR3 is TGCGCCAGCAGCTCCGGACAGGCCCTCACAGATACGCAGTATTTT.

The genes are TRBV5-1 and TRBJ2-3; D is possibly TRBD2 (7 bases). The CDR3 spans 16 residues. Trimming shortened V by 4 bases and J by 0 bases, and 15 bases separated the two germline ends. CDR1 and CDR2 (germline): SGHRS, YFSETQ. The CDR3 DNA sequence: TGCGCCAGCAGCCCTGTTGGGGGGGCTAGCACAGATACGCAGTATTTT. It yields the protein CASSPVGGASTDTQYF. Complete variable domain (other parts from reference TRBV5-1 and TRBJ2-3): KAGVTQTPRYLIKTRGQQVTLSCSPISGHRSVSWYQQTPGQGLQFLFEYFSETQRNKGNFPGRFSGRQFSNSRSEMNVSTLELGDSALYLCASSPVGGASTDTQYFGPGTRLTVL.

The chain is built from TRBV29-1 and TRBJ2-7; D gene uncertain. Deletions cut 3 bases from V and 6 bases from J, with 12 bases between. Germline assignment: CDR1 SQVTM and CDR2 ANQGSEA. This CDR3 is 12 amino acids long. The DNA of the CDR3 is TGCAGCGTTGAGAAGGAGAATCGCGAGCAGTACTTC. This sequence encodes CSVEKENREQYF.

The sample holds a few counts of this clone. The V call is TRBV7-9, the J call TRBJ2-2, with D unresolved. This CDR3 is built from 13 residues. The V and J ends lost 2 bases and 4 bases respectively, with 5 bases between them. Germline loops: CDR1 SEHNR, CDR2 FQNEAQ (reference sequence). CDR3 residues: CASSLPGTGELFF. Here the CDR3 DNA reads TGTGCCAGCAGCTTACCCGGCACCGGGGAGCTGTTTTTT. Using reference TRBV7-9 and TRBJ2-2 for the parts outside the CDR3, the full variable domain is DTGVSQNPRHKITKRGQNVTFRCDPISEHNRLYWYRQTLGQGPEFLTYFQNEAQLEKSRLLSDRFSAERPKGSFSTLEIQRTEQGDSAMYLCASSLPGTGELFFGEGSRLTVL.

The chain recombines TRBV10-1 with TRBJ1-5; D remains unclear. The length of the CDR3 is 20 residues. Trimming left V 6 bases short and J 1 base short, with 28 bases between. CDR1 and CDR2 (germline): WNHNN, SYGVQD (reference sequence). In nucleotides, the CDR3 is TGCGCCAGCAGCGGAAAAGAAAAACGCGGGGTGGGTCGGAGCAATCAGCCCCAGCATTTT. Translating gives CASSGKEKRGVGRSNQPQHF.

J is TRBJ1-3 and V is TRBV5-4, with TRBD1 as a possible D gene (5 bases). Trimming took off 4 bases at V and 4 bases at J, with 18 bases between the two ends. The CDR3 is 16 residues long. Germline CDR1 is SGHNT and CDR2 is YYREEE (reference sequence). CDR3 residues: CASSPAWGVGGNTIYF. Here the CDR3 DNA reads TGTGCCAGCAGCCCTGCCTGGGGGGTAGGCGGAAACACCATATATTTT.